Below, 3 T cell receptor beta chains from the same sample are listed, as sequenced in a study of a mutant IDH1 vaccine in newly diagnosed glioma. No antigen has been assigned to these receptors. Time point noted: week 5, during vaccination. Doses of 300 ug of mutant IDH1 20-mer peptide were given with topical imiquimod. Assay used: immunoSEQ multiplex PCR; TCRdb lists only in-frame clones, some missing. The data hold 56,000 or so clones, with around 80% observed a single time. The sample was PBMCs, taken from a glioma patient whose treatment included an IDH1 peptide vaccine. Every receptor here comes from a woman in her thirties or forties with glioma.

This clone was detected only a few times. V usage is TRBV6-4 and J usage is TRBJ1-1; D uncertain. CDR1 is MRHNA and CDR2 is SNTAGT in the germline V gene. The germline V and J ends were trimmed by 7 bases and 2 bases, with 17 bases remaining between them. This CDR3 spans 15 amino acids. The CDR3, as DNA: TGTGCCAGCACCCCCGACCCTCCGGGTAACACTGAAGCTTTCTTT. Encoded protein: CASTPDPPGNTEAFF.

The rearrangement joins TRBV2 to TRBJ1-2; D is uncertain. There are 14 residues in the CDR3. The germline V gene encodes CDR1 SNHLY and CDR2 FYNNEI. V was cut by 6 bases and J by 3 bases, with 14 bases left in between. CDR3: CASSLARTDYGYTF. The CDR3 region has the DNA TGTGCCAGCAGCCTGGCCCGGACGGACTATGGCTACACCTTC.

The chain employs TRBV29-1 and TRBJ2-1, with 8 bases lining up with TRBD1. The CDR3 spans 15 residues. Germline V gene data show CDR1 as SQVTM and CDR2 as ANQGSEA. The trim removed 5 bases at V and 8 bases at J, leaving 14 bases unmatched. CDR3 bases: TGCAGCGTTTCCGGACAGGGTGTTAGAGGCCATGAGCAGTTCTTC. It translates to CSVSGQGVRGHEQFF.